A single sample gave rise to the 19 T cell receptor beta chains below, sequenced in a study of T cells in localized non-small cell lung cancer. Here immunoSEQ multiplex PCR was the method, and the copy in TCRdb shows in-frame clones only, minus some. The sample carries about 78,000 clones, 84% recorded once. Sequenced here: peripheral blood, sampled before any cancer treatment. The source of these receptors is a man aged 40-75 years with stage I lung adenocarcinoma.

CDR3 in DNA: TGTGCCAGCAGCGCCAAACTAGGTGGGTACCAAGAGACCCAGTACTTC. Its protein product is CASSAKLGGYQETQYF. The chain has TRBV5-5 and TRBJ2-5; D is possibly TRBD2 (5 bases). Germline CDR1 and CDR2: SGHKS and YYEKEE (reference sequence). This CDR3 comprises 16 residues. Trimming took 4 bases from V and 0 from J, leaving 16 bases between them.

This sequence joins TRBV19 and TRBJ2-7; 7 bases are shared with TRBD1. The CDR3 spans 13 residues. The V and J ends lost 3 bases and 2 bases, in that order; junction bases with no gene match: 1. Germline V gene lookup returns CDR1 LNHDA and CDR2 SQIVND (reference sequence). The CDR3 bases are TGTGCCAGTAGTATCCAGGGGGCCTACGAGCAGTACTTC. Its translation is CASSIQGAYEQYF. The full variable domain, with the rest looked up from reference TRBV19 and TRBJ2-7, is DGGITQSPKYLFRKEGQNVTLSCEQNLNHDAMYWYRQDPGQGLRLIYYSQIVNDFQKGDIAEGYSVSREKKESFPLTVTSAQKNPTAFYLCASSIQGAYEQYFGPGTRLTVT.

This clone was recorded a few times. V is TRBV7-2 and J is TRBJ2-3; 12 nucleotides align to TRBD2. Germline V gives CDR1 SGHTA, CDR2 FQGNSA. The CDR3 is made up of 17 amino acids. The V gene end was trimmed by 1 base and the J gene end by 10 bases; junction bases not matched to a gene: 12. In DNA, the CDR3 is TGTGCCAGCAGCTTAGTTACTAGCGGGGGGCCCAAGATGGCGCAGTATTTT. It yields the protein CASSLVTSGGPKMAQYF.

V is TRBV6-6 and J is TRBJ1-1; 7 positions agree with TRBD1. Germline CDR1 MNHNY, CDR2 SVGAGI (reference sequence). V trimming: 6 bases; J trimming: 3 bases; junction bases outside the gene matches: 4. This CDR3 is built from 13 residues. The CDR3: CASRDREHTEAFF. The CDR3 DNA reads TGTGCCAGCAGAGACAGGGAGCACACTGAAGCTTTCTTT.

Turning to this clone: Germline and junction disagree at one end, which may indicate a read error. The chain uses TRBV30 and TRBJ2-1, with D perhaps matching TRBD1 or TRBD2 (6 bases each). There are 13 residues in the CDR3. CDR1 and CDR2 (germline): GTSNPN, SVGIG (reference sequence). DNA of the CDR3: TGTGCATGGAAGGGGGAGGTCGACAATGAGCAGTTCTTC. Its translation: CAWKGEVDNEQFF.

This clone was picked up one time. CDR3 nucleotides: TGTGCCAGCAGCTTAGAGGGTCTTACGCAGTATTTT. As protein: CASSLEGLTQYF. The V gene is TRBV7-2, the J gene TRBJ2-3; D remains ambiguous. Looked up from germline, CDR1 is SGHTA and CDR2 is FQGNSA. The V and J ends lost 1 base and 8 bases respectively, with 7 bases between them. The CDR3 extends over 12 amino acids.

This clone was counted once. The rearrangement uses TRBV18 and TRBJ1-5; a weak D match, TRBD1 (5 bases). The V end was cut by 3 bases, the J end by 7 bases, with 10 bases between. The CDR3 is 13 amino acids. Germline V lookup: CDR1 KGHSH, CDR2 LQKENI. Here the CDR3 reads CASSPYGDQPQHF. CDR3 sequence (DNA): TGTGCCAGCTCACCTTATGGGGACCAGCCCCAGCATTTT. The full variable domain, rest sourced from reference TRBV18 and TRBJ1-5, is NAGVMQNPRHLVRRRGQEARLRCSPMKGHSHVYWYRQLPEEGLKFMVYLQKENIIDESGMPKERFSAEFPKEGPSILRIQQVVRGDSAAYFCASSPYGDQPQHFGDGTRLSIL.

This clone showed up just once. As DNA, the CDR3 is TGTGCCAGCAGTTACGTAGGCTACAGGAGCCCCTACGAGCAGTACTTC. It is translated as CASSYVGYRSPYEQYF. V gene TRBV6-5 combines with J gene TRBJ2-7; TRBD1 might be the D (5 bases). Deletions cut 2 bases from V and 2 bases from J, with 16 bases between. Germline V gene lookup returns CDR1 MNHEY and CDR2 SVGAGI. This CDR3 contains 16 residues.

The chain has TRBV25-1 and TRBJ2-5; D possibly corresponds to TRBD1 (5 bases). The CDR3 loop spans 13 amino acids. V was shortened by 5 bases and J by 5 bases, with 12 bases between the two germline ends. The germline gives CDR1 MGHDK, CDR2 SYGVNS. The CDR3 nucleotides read TGTGCCAGCAGTAGGGCAGGGTGGGAGACCCAGTACTTC. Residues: CASSRAGWETQYF.

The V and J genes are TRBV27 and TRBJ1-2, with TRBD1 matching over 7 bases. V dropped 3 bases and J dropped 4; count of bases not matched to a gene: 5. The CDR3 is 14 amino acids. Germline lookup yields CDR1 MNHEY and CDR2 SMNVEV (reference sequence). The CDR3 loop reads CASSFNRGTYGYTF. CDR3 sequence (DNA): TGTGCCAGCAGTTTCAACAGGGGTACCTATGGCTACACCTTC.

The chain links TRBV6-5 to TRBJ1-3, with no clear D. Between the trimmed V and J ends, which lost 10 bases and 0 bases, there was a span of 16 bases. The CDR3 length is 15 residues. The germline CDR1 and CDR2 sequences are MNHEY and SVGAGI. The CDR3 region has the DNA TGTGCCACCCAGAAAGGGAAAGTCTCTGGAAACACCATATATTTT. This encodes CATQKGKVSGNTIYF.

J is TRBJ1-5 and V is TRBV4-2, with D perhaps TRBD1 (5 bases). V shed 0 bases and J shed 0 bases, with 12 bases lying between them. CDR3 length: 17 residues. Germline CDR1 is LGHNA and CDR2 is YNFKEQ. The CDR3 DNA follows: TGTGCCAGCAGCCAAGATTTAAGGGGTTATAGCAATCAGCCCCAGCATTTT. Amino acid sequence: CASSQDLRGYSNQPQHF.

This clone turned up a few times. CDR3 loop: CASSVGDQTSAYNEQFF. CDR3 DNA sequence: TGTGCCAGCAGCGTTGGGGACCAGACTAGCGCCTACAATGAGCAGTTCTTC. The rearrangement links TRBV9 to TRBJ2-1; 8 bases line up with TRBD2. The J segment lost 2 bases and the V segment lost 2 bases, leaving 9 bases of the junction unmatched. Germline V gene sequence: CDR1 SGDLS, CDR2 YYNGEE. The CDR3 sequence is 17 residues long.

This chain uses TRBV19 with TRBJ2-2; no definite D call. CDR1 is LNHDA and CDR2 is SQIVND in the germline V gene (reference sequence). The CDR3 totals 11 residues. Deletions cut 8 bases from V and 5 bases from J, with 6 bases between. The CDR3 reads CASDGTGELFF. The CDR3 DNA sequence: TGTGCCAGTGACGGTACCGGGGAGCTGTTTTTT.

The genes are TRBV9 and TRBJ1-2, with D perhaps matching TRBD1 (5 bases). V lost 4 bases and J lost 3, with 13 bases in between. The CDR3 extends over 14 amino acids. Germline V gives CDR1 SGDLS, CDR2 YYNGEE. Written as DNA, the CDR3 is TGTGCCAGCAGCCCTGGGCAGGGTGACTATGGCTACACCTTC. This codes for CASSPGQGDYGYTF. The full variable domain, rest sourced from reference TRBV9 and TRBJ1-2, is DSGVTQTPKHLITATGQRVTLRCSPRSGDLSVYWYQQSLDQGLQFLIQYYNGEERAKGNILERFSAQQFPDLHSELNLSSLELGDSALYFCASSPGQGDYGYTFGSGTRLTVV.

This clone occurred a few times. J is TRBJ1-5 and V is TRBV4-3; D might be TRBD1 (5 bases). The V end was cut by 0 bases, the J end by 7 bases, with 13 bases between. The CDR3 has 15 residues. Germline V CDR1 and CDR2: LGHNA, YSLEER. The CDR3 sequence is CASSQESGMGQPQHF. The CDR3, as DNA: TGCGCCAGCAGCCAAGAATCAGGGATGGGGCAGCCCCAGCATTTT.

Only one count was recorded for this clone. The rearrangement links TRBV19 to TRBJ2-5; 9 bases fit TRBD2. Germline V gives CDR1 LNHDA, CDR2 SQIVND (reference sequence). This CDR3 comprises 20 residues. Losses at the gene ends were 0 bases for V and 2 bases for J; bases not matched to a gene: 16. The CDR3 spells CASSIDRPRRGGLSQETQYF. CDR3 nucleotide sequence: TGTGCCAGTAGTATAGACCGACCGCGGCGGGGGGGCCTTTCTCAAGAGACCCAGTACTTC.

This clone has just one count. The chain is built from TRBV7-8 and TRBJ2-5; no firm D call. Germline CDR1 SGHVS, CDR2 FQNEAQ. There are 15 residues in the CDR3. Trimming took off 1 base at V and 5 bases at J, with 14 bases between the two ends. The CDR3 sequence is CASSLVGQAGETQYF. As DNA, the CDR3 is TGTGCCAGCAGCTTAGTAGGGCAGGCCGGGGAGACCCAGTACTTC.

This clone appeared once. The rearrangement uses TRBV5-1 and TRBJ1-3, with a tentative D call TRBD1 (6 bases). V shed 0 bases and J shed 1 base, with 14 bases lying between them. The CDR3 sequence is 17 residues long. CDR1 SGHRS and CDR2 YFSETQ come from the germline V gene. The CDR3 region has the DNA TGCGCCAGCAGCTTGGAGGCGAGGGGGGCTTCTGGAAACACCATATATTTT. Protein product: CASSLEARGASGNTIYF.